The T cell receptor beta chain described here comes from a study of shared T cell receptors in the human thymus. From germline, CDR1 is SGHTA and CDR2 FQGNSA. CDR3 length: 16 residues. Deletions cut 2 bases from V and 0 bases from J, with 11 bases between. Clones were sequenced by immunoSEQ multiplex PCR, and TCRdb holds only the in-frame ones, with some missing. In the table there are over 650,000 clones, around 87% of which are singletons. This sample was also put to use in a study of human thymus T cells. This second study says: Obtained as resections during corrective heart surgery, the thymus tissue was then studied. There appeared to be biased usage of V and J genes in thymic and blood repertoires. Highly overlapping thymic repertoires among unrelated individuals were reported in related research.

The chain has TRBV7-2 and TRBJ1-3; D might be TRBD1 (5 bases). The sequencing input was thymocytes. This clonotype originated in a boy under two years old with a congenital heart defect. The CDR3 coding sequence is TGTGCCAGCAGCTTAAGGGGAATCGGCTCTGGAAACACCATATATTTT. As protein: CASSLRGIGSGNTIYF.